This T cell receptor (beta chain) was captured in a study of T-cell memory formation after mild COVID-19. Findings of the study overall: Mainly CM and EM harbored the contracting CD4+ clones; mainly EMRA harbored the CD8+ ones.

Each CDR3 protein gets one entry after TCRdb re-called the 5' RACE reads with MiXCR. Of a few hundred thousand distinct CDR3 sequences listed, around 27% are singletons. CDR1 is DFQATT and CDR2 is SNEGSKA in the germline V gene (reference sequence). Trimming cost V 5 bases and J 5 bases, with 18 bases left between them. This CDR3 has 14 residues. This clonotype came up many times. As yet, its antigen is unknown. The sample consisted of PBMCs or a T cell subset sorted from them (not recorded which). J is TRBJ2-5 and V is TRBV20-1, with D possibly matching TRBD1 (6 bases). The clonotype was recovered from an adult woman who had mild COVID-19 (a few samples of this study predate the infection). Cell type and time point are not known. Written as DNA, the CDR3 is TGCAGTGCTCGGAGGAATCAGGGGCTGGAGACCCAGTACTTC. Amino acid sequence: CSARRNQGLETQYF.